Following are 19 T cell receptor beta chains from one sample sequenced in a study of T cell responses to AZD1222 COVID-19 vaccine. Clones were read by immunoSEQ multiplex PCR, and TCRdb kept only the in-frame ones, dropping some. Here the sample spans about 100,000 clones, roughly nine tenths being singletons. This specimen was peripheral blood, taken on day 0 of MenACWY control vaccination. The receptors shown here come from an adult in good health.

The chain carries TRBV5-1 and TRBJ2-3, with TRBD1 identical over 9 bases. The CDR3 consists of 15 residues. V lost 4 bases and J lost 4; bases outside the gene matches: 7. From germline, CDR1 is SGHRS and CDR2 YFSETQ. The CDR3 here is CASSPGQGRADTQYF. The CDR3 bases are TGCGCCAGCAGCCCCGGACAGGGGAGGGCAGATACGCAGTATTTT.

The chain links TRBV12-5 to TRBJ1-1; D is undetermined. The germline gives CDR1 LGHNT, CDR2 FRNRAP. Between the trimmed V and J ends, which lost 5 bases and 3 bases, there was a span of 10 bases. This CDR3 has 13 amino acids. CDR3 coding DNA: TGTGCTAGTGGTCCAGGATCTTACACTGAAGCTTTCTTT. It encodes CASGPGSYTEAFF.

V usage is TRBV9 and J usage is TRBJ1-2, with D hard to call. CDR1 and CDR2 (germline): SGDLS, YYNGEE. CDR3 length equals 15 residues. V lost 0 bases and J 7 bases, leaving 16 bases between the germline ends. CDR3 sequence: CASSVAQDRRFGYTF. DNA of the CDR3: TGTGCCAGCAGCGTAGCGCAGGACCGACGCTTTGGCTACACCTTC.

The chain couples TRBV19 to TRBJ1-1; D is uncertain. The V end lost 5 bases, the J end lost 0 bases, and 16 bases lay between the germline ends. The CDR3 covers 16 residues. The germline CDR1 and CDR2 sequences are LNHDA and SQIVND (reference sequence). Here the CDR3 reads CASSVDGLRMNTEAFF. Written as DNA, the CDR3 is TGTGCCAGTAGTGTCGACGGATTACGAATGAACACTGAAGCTTTCTTT.

This clone was recorded a few times. The rearrangement uses TRBV12-3 or TRBV12-4 and TRBJ1-1, with D possibly being TRBD1 (5 bases). This CDR3 comprises 12 residues. Trimming left V 3 bases short and J 11 bases short, with 13 bases between. The CDR3 nucleotides are TGTGCCAGCAGTTTTCCAGGGTTCAGGGCTTTCTTT. Encoded protein: CASSFPGFRAFF.

V is TRBV14 and J is TRBJ1-1, with a possible D match to TRBD1 (6 bases). The CDR3 is 14 residues long. Germline V gives CDR1 SGHDN, CDR2 FVKESK. The V end was cut by 6 bases, the J end by 4 bases, with 15 bases between. This CDR3 is CASSPLDSRTEAFF. The CDR3 region has the DNA TGTGCCAGCAGTCCCCTGGACAGTCGCACTGAAGCTTTCTTT.

The chain combines TRBV18 with TRBJ1-3; D is undetermined. Trimming took 11 bases from V and 3 from J, leaving 11 bases between them. The CDR3 has 12 amino acids. Germline V gene data show CDR1 as KGHSH and CDR2 as LQKENI. CDR3 DNA: TGTGCCTCGGCGGGGTTTGGAAACACCATATATTTT. Protein: CASAGFGNTIYF.

In this sample, this clone turned up once. In nucleotides, the CDR3 is TGTGCCAGCAGCTTTTCGGGGGACACCGGGGAGCTGTTTTTT. This translates into CASSFSGDTGELFF. The genes are TRBV7-2 and TRBJ2-2; D might be TRBD2 (6 bases). The CDR3 runs to 14 residues. V was pared by 3 bases and J by 3 bases, with 8 bases between. CDR1 and CDR2 (germline): SGHTA, FQGNSA.

V gene TRBV6-5 combines with J gene TRBJ1-2; D remains unclear. V was pared by 2 bases and J by 6 bases, with 10 bases between. This CDR3 is built from 13 residues. Germline CDR1 is MNHEY and CDR2 is SVGAGI. The CDR3 loop reads CASSYRAGDGYTF. The CDR3 DNA sequence: TGTGCCAGCAGTTACCGAGCCGGGGATGGCTACACCTTC.

The chain has TRBV6-5 and TRBJ2-1; possibly TRBD1 for D (5 bases). Germline lookup yields CDR1 MNHEY and CDR2 SVGAGI. The CDR3 is made up of 14 amino acids. V was cut by 2 bases and J by 5 bases, with 10 bases left in between. The CDR3 DNA is TGTGCCAGCAGTTACCAGGGCGAACACAATGAGCAGTTCTTC. Amino acids: CASSYQGEHNEQFF.

The genes are TRBV9 and TRBJ2-1; 8 bases fit TRBD2. Unmatched junction bases numbered 5, after V lost 0 bases and J lost 9 bases. The V gene's germline CDR1 is SGDLS and CDR2 YYNGEE. This CDR3 has 14 amino acids. As DNA, the CDR3 is TGTGCCAGCAGCGTAGTTAGCGGGGCTGGTGAGCAGTTCTTC. Its protein product is CASSVVSGAGEQFF.

The chain has TRBV7-2 and TRBJ1-3; D is undetermined. The CDR3 length is 16 residues. With 3 bases removed from V and 2 bases from J, the gap between germline ends came to 14 bases. Germline V gene data show CDR1 as SGHTA and CDR2 as FQGNSA. DNA of the CDR3: TGTGCCAGCAGCTTTACCCAGGTCGGGCCTGGAAACACCATATATTTT. Translated, it gives CASSFTQVGPGNTIYF.

The chain uses TRBV7-2 and TRBJ2-1, with TRBD2 matching over 7 bases. With 2 bases clipped from V and 2 bases from J, the junction kept 6 bases outside the gene matches. The CDR3 spans 16 residues. The germline V gene has CDR1 SGHTA and CDR2 FQGNSA. CDR3 DNA: TGTGCCAGCAGCTTACAGGGTAGCGGGCCCTACAATGAGCAGTTCTTC. It codes for CASSLQGSGPYNEQFF.

This chain joins TRBV2 and TRBJ1-5, with D possibly being TRBD1 (6 bases). CDR1 is SNHLY and CDR2 is FYNNEI in the germline V gene. CDR3 length: 15 residues. The V end lost 3 bases, the J end lost 0 bases, and 9 bases lay between the germline ends. The CDR3 sequence is CASSDGTPSNQPQHF. The CDR3 DNA reads TGTGCCAGCAGTGATGGGACACCTAGCAATCAGCCCCAGCATTTT.

The V and J genes are TRBV7-9 and TRBJ1-6, with 7 bases fitting TRBD1. The CDR3 extends over 15 amino acids. Unmatched junction bases numbered 3, after V lost 1 base and J lost 6 bases. Looked up from germline, CDR1 is SEHNR and CDR2 is FQNEAQ (reference sequence). The CDR3 region is CASSLVGTANSPLHF. The CDR3 bases are TGTGCCAGCAGCTTAGTTGGGACAGCTAATTCACCCCTCCACTTT.

This clone was observed a single time. This chain joins TRBV4-1 and TRBJ2-3; D call uncertain. This CDR3 has 11 residues. V lost 0 bases and J lost 7, with 2 bases in between. Germline CDR1 reads MGHRA; CDR2 reads YSYEKL. The CDR3 DNA sequence: TGCGCCAGCAGCCAAGAGTATACGCAGTATTTT. It is translated as CASSQEYTQYF.

The chain has TRBV24-1 and TRBJ2-3; possibly TRBD2 for D (6 bases). CDR3 length: 16 amino acids. The V end was cut by 1 base, the J end by 6 bases, with 16 bases between. Per the germline V gene, CDR1 is KGHDR and CDR2 is SFDVKD. This chain's CDR3 is CATSDFTGGAKDTQYF. The CDR3 bases are TGTGCCACCAGTGATTTTACCGGGGGTGCTAAGGATACGCAGTATTTT.

V gene TRBV30 combines with J gene TRBJ1-2, with 7 bases identical to TRBD1. V dropped 5 bases and J dropped 3; count of bases not matched to a gene: 6. Germline V CDR1 and CDR2: GTSNPN, SVGIG (reference sequence). The CDR3 spans 13 residues. CDR3 DNA sequence: TGTGCCTGGGAGGGGACAGCGGACTATGGCTACACCTTC. Protein product: CAWEGTADYGYTF.

The V gene is TRBV27, the J gene TRBJ2-7; TRBD1 agrees at 7 bases. V dropped 6 bases and J dropped 4; count of bases not matched to a gene: 6. The CDR3 has 13 residues. Looked up from germline, CDR1 is MNHEY and CDR2 is SMNVEV (reference sequence). CDR3 in amino acids: CASSPLQGYEQYF. The CDR3, as DNA: TGTGCCAGCAGCCCCCTACAGGGGTACGAGCAGTACTTC.